The rows below give T cell receptor beta chains drawn from one sample of a study of patients and donors after allogeneic stem cell transplantation. MiXCR, applied by TCRdb to the RT-PCR reads, yields one record per CDR3 protein. The data show around 82,000 distinct CDR3 sequences, with less than 5% seen just once and about 2.8% held by the top ten. The sequenced material came from blood, either unsorted or a sorted T cell fraction (not recorded which). The source is a human donor who was either an allogeneic HSCT recipient or a stem cell or donor lymphocyte infusion donor (not recorded which). It is not recorded whose cells these are; they may come from a transplant donor. The CDR3 runs from the conserved cysteine through the conserved F or W. A D gene is named only where the DNA matches it firmly. Clone size, where shown, is once, few, many, or a class for clones that have expanded.

J,size,V,D,DNA,CDR3
TRBJ2-1,many,TRBV5-1,.,TGCGCCAGCAGCTTGGATGCGGGGAGCTCCTACAATGAGCAGTTCTTC,CASSLDAGSSYNEQFF
TRBJ2-7,.,TRBV10-1,.,TGCGCCAGCAGCCCCGACGCCGGGACAATCTACGAGCAGTACTTC,CASSPDAGTIYEQYF
TRBJ2-5,many,TRBV18,TRBD1,TGTGCCAGCTCACCGCCAGGGACAGGTCAAGAGACCCAGTACTTC,CASSPPGTGQETQYF
TRBJ1-4,many,TRBV27,.,TGTGCCAGCAAGGAGGGACACCCTGGTCATGAAAAACTGTTTTTT,CASKEGHPGHEKLFF
TRBJ2-1,many,TRBV11-1,.,TGTGCCAGCAGCTTACTCAAGTCCGGGGGGCTCTCCTACAATGAGCAGTTCTTC,CASSLLKSGGLSYNEQFF
TRBJ2-3,.,TRBV20-1,TRBD2,TGCAGTGCTAGCACTAGCGGGATTAGCACAGATACGCAGTATTTT,CSASTSGISTDTQYF
TRBJ1-2,few,TRBV2,.,TGTGCCAGCAGTGAGAAACAGGCGATCTATGGCTACACCTTC,CASSEKQAIYGYTF
TRBJ2-1,few,TRBV2,TRBD2,TGTGCCAGCAGCGCCCTAGCGGGGGATAACAATGAGCAGTTCTTC,CASSALAGDNNEQFF
TRBJ2-3,many,TRBV11-3,TRBD2,TGTGCCAGCACCCTACAGGGACTAGCAACAGATACGCAGTATTTT,CASTLQGLATDTQYF
TRBJ1-5,few,TRBV4-1,.,TGCGCCAGCAGCCAAGAACCAGGGATCAATCAGCCCCAGCATTTT,CASSQEPGINQPQHF
TRBJ2-7,many,TRBV7-6,.,TGTGCCAGCAGCTCCCTTACGGGCTCTCCCTACGAGCAGTACTTC,CASSSLTGSPYEQYF
TRBJ1-5,many,TRBV19,.,TGTGCCAGTAGTGGCCACAATCAGCCCCAGCATTTT,CASSGHNQPQHF
TRBJ2-2,.,TRBV5-4,TRBD2,TGTGCCAGCAGCCCAGCGGAGCGGGGGGCTGGCGGGGAGCTGTTTTTT,CASSPAERGAGGELFF
TRBJ1-1,many,TRBV30,TRBD1,TGTGCCTGGACCCTACAGGGGCGATCCGAAGCTTTCTTT,CAWTLQGRSEAFF
TRBJ2-2,many,TRBV2,TRBD1,TGTGCCAGCAAGGACAGGGCTAACACCGGGGAGCTGTTTTTT,CASKDRANTGELFF
TRBJ2-7,many,TRBV20-1,TRBD2,TGCAGTGCTAGCCGTTTCTTAGCGGGAGTGAACTACGAGCAGTACTTC,CSASRFLAGVNYEQYF
TRBJ1-3,many,TRBV10-1,.,TGCGCCAGCAGTGACGGGACTGGAAACACCATATATTTT,CASSDGTGNTIYF
TRBJ2-7,many,TRBV7-2,TRBD2,TGTGCCAGCAGCCGACAGCGGGAGGGATACGAGCAGTACTTC,CASSRQREGYEQYF
TRBJ1-1,.,TRBV7-2,.,TGTGCCAGCAGCTTAGCAAGGGTCAGCCAAGAAGCTTTCTTT,CASSLARVSQEAFF
TRBJ1-5,.,TRBV2,.,TGTGCCAGCAGTGCACGGCAGTCGCGTCAGCCCCAGCATTTT,CASSARQSRQPQHF
TRBJ1-1,.,TRBV6-1,.,TGTGCCAGCAGTAAGGGGGGGTGGGCTGAAGCTTTCTTT,CASSKGGWAEAFF
TRBJ1-5,once,TRBV5-5,.,TGTGCCAGCAGCTATGAGGGCAATCAGCCCCAGCATTTT,CASSYEGNQPQHF
TRBJ1-6,many,TRBV25-1,.,TGTGCCAGCAGTGAATCCAGGGGAGGAAATTCACCCCTCCACTTT,CASSESRGGNSPLHF
TRBJ2-5,.,TRBV5-4,.,TGTGCCAGCAGCTATTCTAGGGGGGAGACCCAGTACTTC,CASSYSRGETQYF
TRBJ2-5,few,TRBV2,.,TGTGCCAGCAGTGAGGCCCGAGCGTGGCAAGAGACCCAGTACTTC,CASSEARAWQETQYF
TRBJ1-1,many,TRBV5-1,.,TGCGCCAGCAAGCCCTCGACCGATAACACTGAAGCTTTCTTT,CASKPSTDNTEAFF
TRBJ2-1,many,TRBV5-1,TRBD1,TGCGCCAGCAGCTCGGGACAGGGAGTATCCAATGAGCAGTTCTTC,CASSSGQGVSNEQFF